This T cell receptor (beta chain) was obtained from a study of cytomegalovirus exposure and HLA in healthy donors. A note on this clone: Its target is unknown.

Amplification used 60 Vbeta primers and 13 Jbeta primers. Profiling relied on immunoSEQ multiplex PCR, and the TCRdb table lists in-frame clones only, not all of them. The table includes roughly 160,000 clones, approximately 85% detected once. V lost 6 bases, J lost 4 bases, and 15 bases lay in between. The CDR3 runs to 14 residues. Germline values: CDR1 KGHSH, CDR2 LQKENI. Study results and caveats: TRBV6-2, TRBV6-3 and other indistinguishable V segments were excluded.

The sequenced material came from PBMCs. The rearrangement links TRBV18 to TRBJ1-1; D possibly corresponds to TRBD1 (5 bases). The clonotype originates from a man aged 18-30 years in good health and CMV-seropositive. The CDR3 DNA follows: TGTGCCAGCTCCCCTATGATGGGGGGCACTGAAGCTTTCTTT. The encoded protein is CASSPMMGGTEAFF.